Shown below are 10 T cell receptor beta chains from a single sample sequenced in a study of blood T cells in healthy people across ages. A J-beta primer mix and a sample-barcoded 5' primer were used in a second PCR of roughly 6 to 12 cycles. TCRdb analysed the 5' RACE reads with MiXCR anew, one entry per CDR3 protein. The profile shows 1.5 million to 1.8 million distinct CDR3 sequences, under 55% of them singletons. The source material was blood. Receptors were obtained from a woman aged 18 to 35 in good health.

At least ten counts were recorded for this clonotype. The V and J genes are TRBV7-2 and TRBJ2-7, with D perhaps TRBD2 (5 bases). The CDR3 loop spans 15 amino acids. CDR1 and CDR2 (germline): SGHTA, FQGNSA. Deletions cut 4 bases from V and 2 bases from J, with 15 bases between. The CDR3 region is CASSSLIGSAYEQYF. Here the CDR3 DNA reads TGTGCCAGCAGCTCTCTCATTGGGAGCGCCTACGAGCAGTACTTC. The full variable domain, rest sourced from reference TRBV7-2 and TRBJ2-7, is GAGVSQSPSNKVTEKGKDVELRCDPISGHTALYWYRQSLGQGLEFLIYFQGNSAPDKSGLPSDRFSAERTGGSVSTLTIQRTQQEDSAVYLCASSSLIGSAYEQYFGPGTRLTVT.

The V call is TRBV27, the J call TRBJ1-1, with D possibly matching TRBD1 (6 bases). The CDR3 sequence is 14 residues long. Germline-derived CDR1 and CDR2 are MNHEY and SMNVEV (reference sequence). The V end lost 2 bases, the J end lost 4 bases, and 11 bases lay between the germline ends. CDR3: CASSLSLRGTEAFF. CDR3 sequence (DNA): TGTGCCAGCAGTTTAAGCCTCAGGGGCACTGAAGCTTTCTTT.

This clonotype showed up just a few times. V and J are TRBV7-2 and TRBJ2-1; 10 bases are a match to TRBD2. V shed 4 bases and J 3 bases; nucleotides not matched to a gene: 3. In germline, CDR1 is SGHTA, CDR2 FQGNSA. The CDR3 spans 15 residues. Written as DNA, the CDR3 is TGTGCCAGCAGCTCGACTAGCGGGTACTACAATGAGCAGTTCTTC. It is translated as CASSSTSGYYNEQFF.

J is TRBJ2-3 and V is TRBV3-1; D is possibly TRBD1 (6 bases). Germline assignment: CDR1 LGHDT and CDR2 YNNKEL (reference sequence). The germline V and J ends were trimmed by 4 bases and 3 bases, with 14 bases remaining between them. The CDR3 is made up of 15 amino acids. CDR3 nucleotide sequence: TGTGCCAGCAGCCTTAACAGGGATGGTACAGATACGCAGTATTTT. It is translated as CASSLNRDGTDTQYF.

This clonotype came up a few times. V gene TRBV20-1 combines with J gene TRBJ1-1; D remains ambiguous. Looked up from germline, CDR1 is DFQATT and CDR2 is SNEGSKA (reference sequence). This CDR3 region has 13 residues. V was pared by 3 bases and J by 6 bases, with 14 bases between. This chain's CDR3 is CSARSGGWSEAFF. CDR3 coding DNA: TGCAGTGCTAGGTCGGGTGGGTGGTCTGAAGCTTTCTTT.

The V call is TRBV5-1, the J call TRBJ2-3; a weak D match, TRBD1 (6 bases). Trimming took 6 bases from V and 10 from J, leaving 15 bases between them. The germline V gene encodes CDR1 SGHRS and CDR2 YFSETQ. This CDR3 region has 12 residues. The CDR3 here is CASNPDRPPQYF. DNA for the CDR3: TGCGCCAGCAACCCCGACAGGCCACCGCAGTATTTT.

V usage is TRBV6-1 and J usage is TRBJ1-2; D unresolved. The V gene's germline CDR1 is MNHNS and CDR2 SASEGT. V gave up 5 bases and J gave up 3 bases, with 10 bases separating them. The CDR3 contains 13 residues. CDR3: CASSITAYYGYTF. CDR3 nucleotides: TGTGCCAGCAGTATTACAGCCTACTATGGCTACACCTTC.

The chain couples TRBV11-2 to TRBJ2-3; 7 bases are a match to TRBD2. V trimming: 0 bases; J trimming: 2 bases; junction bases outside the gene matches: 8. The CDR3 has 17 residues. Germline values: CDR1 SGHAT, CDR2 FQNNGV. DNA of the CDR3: TGTGCCAGCAGCTTAGAGTCGGGGAGGGAATACACAGATACGCAGTATTTT. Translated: CASSLESGREYTDTQYF.

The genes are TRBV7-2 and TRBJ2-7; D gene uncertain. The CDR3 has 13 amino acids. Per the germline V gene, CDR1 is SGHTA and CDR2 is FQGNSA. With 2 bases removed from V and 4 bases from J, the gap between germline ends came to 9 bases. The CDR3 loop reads CASSLSSKYEQYF. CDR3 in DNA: TGTGCCAGCAGCTTATCCAGTAAATACGAGCAGTACTTC. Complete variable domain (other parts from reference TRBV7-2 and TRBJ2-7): GAGVSQSPSNKVTEKGKDVELRCDPISGHTALYWYRQSLGQGLEFLIYFQGNSAPDKSGLPSDRFSAERTGGSVSTLTIQRTQQEDSAVYLCASSLSSKYEQYFGPGTRLTVT.

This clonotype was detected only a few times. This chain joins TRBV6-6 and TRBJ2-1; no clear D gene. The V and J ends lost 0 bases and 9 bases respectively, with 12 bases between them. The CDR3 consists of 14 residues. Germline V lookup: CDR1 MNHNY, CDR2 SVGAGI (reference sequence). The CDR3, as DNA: TGTGCCAGCAGTTACTCGATTCAGGTCTCTGAGCAGTTCTTC. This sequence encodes CASSYSIQVSEQFF.